This TCR beta chain was sequenced in a study of T cell responses to AZD1222 COVID-19 vaccine (dated by TCRdb to the early 2020s). The study in broad terms: A total of about 230 trial participants underwent TCR sequencing, of whom 207 received two doses of AZD1222 and about 26 received two doses of the MenACWY control vaccine. Trial participants were enrolled into age subgroups of 18-55, 56-69 and 70-plus years, which contained about 150, 27 and 61 TCR-sequenced participants, respectively.

Sample time point, as interpreted from the label and publication: about 28 days (+/-7) after the second vaccine dose. AZD1222 recipients with second doses at about 4 weeks or about 12 weeks were pooled, because spike-specific TCR depth and breadth did not differ between schedules. Vaccinee samples came from UK trials COV001 and COV002, including a single-blind randomized controlled phase 2/3 trial of AZD1222 (ChAdOx1 nCoV-19) in healthy adults. Trial participant PBMC samples were collected at day 0 and day 28 after the second dose for TCRbeta chain sequencing. The CDR3 regions of human TCRbeta chains were analyzed by immunosequencing. From the authors' description of their analysis: Repertoire TCRs were matched against a reference library of SARS-CoV-2-specific TCRs generated with the MIRA antigen-specificity platform. Breadth was defined as the fraction of unique TCRs that were SARS-CoV-2-associated. Depth was defined as the fraction of total T cells that were SARS-CoV-2-associated. Using the MIRA data, every spike-specific TCR was mapped to the spike region that the TCR reacted to and assigned to either a CD4 or a CD8 class. Log10-transformed breadth and depth values were compared by one-way ANOVA with Sidak's multiple comparisons tests. Sourced from immuneACCESS, this table was stored by TCRdb with only in-frame sequences that have V and J called. A share of the clones is absent; for the studies checked, an unresolved V gene accounts for under half, and the remainder has no known explanation. That table is the source of V, J and clone size, and D and trimming were worked out from the DNA. This sample is represented by 150,000 to 250,000 clones; 85% to 95% of them were singletons. The ten top clones hold less than 1.2% of the sample.

Findings and caveats that apply to the study as a whole: A significant rise in spike-specific TCR breadth and depth was observed after two AZD1222 doses relative to day 0 and relative to MenACWY recipients. Conclusions about previously exposed vaccinees were limited because only a handful of AZD1222 recipients were SARS-CoV-2 seropositive at baseline. Epitopes outside the regions mutated in the B.1.351 and B.1.1.7 variants were reportedly recognized by nearly half of the unique spike-specific TCRs. Because no samples from the day 14 peak response were available, repertoires could be characterized only after the peak T cell response. In the small 56-69-year group, the increase in depth fell short of significance, most likely because of low power. Participants were mostly white British, with more females than males. The authors suggested clonal diversity may have been underestimated. The whole spike protein was spanned by vaccine-associated CD4 TCRs, and dominant responses were seen in regions 160-218 and 743-854.

This clone was observed once. Its antigen remains undetermined. Base qualities are not provided; no much larger clone lies one nucleotide away. Ends trimmed: V by 3 bases, J by 0 bases; bases unmatched to a gene: 11. The CDR3 sequence holds 17 residues, the cysteine and phenylalanine included. CDR3 DNA only is kept here, 51 bases in frame from base 1. CDR1 and CDR2, looked up from the germline V gene (reference sequence), are DFQATT and SNEGSKA. Recombination joined TRBV20-1 with TRBJ2-3; 8 nucleotides in the junction match TRBD2. Here the sequenced sample was peripheral blood, taken 28 days after the second AZD1222 dose. This TCR was recovered from an adult who received the AZD1222 COVID-19 vaccine. For the CDR3, the sequence is CSASRSGGLPSTDTQYF. The DNA sequence is TGCAGTGCTAGTAGGAGCGGGGGACTACCTAGCACAGATACGCAGTATTTT.